This record concerns one T cell receptor (beta chain) sequence. Original data processing: Reference gene primers were amplified, and this amplification served to estimate nucleated cell counts. TCRdb's table, derived via immunoSEQ multiplex PCR, lists solely in-frame clones and lacks some. From that table come the V and J calls and clone size; the DNA was used to work out D and trimming. In the table there are about 76,000 clones, around 88% of which are singletons. The data derive from a study of blood T cell repertoires in COVID-19. Across the study: The United States, Italy and Spain were the sources of the acute and convalescent COVID-19 samples. In each case, the material was cDNA or gDNA derived from T cells, B-cell-depleted T cells, or PBMCs.

V lost 5 bases to trimming and J lost 2 bases, with 13 bases between them. The CDR3 spans 13 residues. Germline V gene sequence: CDR1 GTSNPN, CDR2 SVGIG (reference sequence). This clonotype was sampled from a man aged 25 to 40 with acute or convalescent COVID-19. The sample was peripheral blood. The chain has TRBV30 and TRBJ2-7, with a possible D match to TRBD2 (5 bases). This CDR3 reads CAWGVTGTYEQYF. Written as DNA, the CDR3 is TGTGCCTGGGGGGTGACGGGGACCTACGAGCAGTACTTC.